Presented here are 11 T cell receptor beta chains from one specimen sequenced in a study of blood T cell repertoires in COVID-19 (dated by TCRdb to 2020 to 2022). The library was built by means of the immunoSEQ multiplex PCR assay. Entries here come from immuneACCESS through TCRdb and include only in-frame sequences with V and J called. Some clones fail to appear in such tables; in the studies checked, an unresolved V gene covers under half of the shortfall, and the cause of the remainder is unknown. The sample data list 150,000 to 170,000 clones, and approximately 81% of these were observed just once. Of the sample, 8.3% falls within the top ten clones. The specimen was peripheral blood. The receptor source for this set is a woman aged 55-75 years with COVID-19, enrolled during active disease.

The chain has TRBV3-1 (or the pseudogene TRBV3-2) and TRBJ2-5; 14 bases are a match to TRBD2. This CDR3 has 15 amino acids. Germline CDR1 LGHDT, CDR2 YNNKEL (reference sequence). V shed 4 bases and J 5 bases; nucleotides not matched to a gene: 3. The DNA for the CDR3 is TGTGCCAGCAGCCGGACTAGCGGGAGGTTGGAGACCCAGTACTTC. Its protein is CASSRTSGRLETQYF.

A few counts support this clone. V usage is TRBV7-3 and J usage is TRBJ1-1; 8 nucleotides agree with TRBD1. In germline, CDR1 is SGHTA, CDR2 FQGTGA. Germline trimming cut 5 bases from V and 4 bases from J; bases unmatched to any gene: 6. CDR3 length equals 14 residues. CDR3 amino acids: CASSPQGAGTEAFF. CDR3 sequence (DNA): TGTGCCAGCAGCCCGCAGGGGGCTGGCACTGAAGCTTTCTTT.

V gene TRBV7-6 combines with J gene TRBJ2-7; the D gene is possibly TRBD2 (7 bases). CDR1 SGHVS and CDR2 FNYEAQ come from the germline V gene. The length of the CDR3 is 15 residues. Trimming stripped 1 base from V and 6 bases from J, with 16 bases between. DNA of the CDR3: TGTGCCAGCAGCTTAGGGGCTAGCGGAGGGGGCGAGCAGTACTTC. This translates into CASSLGASGGGEQYF.

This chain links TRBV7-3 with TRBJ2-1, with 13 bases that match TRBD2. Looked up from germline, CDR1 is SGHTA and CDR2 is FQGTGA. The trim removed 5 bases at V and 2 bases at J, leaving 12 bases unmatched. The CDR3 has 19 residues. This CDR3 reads CASSPFGLAGEGAYNEQFF. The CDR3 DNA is TGTGCCAGCAGCCCCTTCGGACTAGCGGGAGAAGGAGCCTACAATGAGCAGTTCTTC.

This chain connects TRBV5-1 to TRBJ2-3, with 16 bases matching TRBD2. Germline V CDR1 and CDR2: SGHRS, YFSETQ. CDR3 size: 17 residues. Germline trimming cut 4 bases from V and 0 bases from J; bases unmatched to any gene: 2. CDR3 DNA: TGCGCCAGCAGCGGGGGACTAGCGGGAGGGAGCACAGATACGCAGTATTTT. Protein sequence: CASSGGLAGGSTDTQYF.

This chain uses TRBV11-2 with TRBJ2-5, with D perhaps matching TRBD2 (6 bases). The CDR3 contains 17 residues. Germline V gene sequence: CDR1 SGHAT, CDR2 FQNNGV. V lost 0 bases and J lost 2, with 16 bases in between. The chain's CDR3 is CASSLDTLVAAQETQYF. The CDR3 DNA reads TGTGCCAGCAGCTTAGATACTTTAGTAGCGGCACAAGAGACCCAGTACTTC.

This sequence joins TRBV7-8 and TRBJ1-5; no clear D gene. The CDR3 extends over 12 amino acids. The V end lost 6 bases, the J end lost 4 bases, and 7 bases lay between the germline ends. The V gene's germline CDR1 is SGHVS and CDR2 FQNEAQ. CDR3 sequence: CASSGGNQPQHF. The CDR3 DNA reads TGTGCCAGCAGTGGAGGGAATCAGCCCCAGCATTTT.

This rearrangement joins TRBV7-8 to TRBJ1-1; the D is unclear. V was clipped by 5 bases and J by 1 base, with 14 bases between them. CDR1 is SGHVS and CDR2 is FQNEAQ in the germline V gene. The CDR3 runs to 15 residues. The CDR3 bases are TGTGCCAGCAGCCTCCGGGAGGTGAAGAACACTGAAGCTTTCTTT. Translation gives CASSLREVKNTEAFF.

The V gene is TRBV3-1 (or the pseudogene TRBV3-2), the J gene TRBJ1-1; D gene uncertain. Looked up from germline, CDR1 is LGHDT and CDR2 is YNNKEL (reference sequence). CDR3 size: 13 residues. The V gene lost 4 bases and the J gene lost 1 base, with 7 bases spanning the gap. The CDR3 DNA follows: TGTGCCAGCAGCCCCCGAGGGAACACTGAAGCTTTCTTT. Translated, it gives CASSPRGNTEAFF.

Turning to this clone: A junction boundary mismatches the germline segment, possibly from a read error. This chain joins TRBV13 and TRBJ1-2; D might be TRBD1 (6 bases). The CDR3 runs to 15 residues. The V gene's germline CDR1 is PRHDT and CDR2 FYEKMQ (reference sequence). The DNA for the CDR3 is TGTGCCAGCAGCCCTAAGGACAGACCTAACTATGGCTACATCTTC. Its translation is CASSPKDRPNYGYIF.

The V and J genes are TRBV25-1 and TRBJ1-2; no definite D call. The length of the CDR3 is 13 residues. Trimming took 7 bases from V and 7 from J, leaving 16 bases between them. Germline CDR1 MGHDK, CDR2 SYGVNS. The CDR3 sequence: CASKPGYVGGYTF. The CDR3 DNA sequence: TGTGCCAGCAAGCCCGGGTACGTGGGTGGCTACACCTTC.